The rows below give T cell receptor beta chains drawn from one sample of a study of T-cell memory formation after mild COVID-19. MiXCR was run by TCRdb on the 5' RACE reads, yielding one entry per CDR3 protein. The table shows roughly 400,000 distinct CDR3 sequences, with 18% occurring only once. Sequenced sample: PBMCs or a T cell subset sorted from them (not recorded which). These receptors originate from a man younger than 35 who had mild COVID-19 (a few samples of this study predate the infection). Cell type and time point are not known. CDR3s include the opening cysteine and the closing phenylalanine or tryptophan. The D gene is left open where the match is weak. Not all rows give a size; the values are once, few, many and, for expanded clones, a class.

clone_size cdr3_length j_call d_call v_call cdr3_nt cdr3_aa
NA 13 TRBJ1-4 NA TRBV15 TGTGCCACCAGCAAGATGGGTGGGGAAAAACTGTTTTTT CATSKMGGEKLFF
few 15 TRBJ1-2 TRBD1 TRBV7-8 TGTGCCAGCAGCTTGGACCGGACAGGGAGAAGGGGCTACACCTTC CASSLDRTGRRGYTF
few 16 TRBJ1-6 NA TRBV5-1 TGCGCCAGCAGCTTGTTTGGAGGCAGGGAGAATTCACCCCTCCACTTT CASSLFGGRENSPLHF
few 14 TRBJ1-4 NA TRBV15 TGTGCCACCAGCAGAGATGTGGTAAATGAAAAACTGTTTTTT CATSRDVVNEKLFF
many 14 TRBJ1-5 NA TRBV28 TGTGCCACCATTCAAGGGGTCGGCAATCAGCCCCAGCATTTT CATIQGVGNQPQHF
many 14 TRBJ2-4 NA TRBV30 TGTGCCTGGTGGGCAGGGAGGGGGTTACACATTCAGTACTTC CAWWAGRGLHIQYF
NA 16 TRBJ2-5 TRBD2 TRBV24-1 TGTGCCACCAGTGACACTCTAGCGGACTTAGAGGAGACCCAGTACTTC CATSDTLADLEETQYF
few 12 TRBJ2-5 NA TRBV20-1 TGCAGTGCGGACGGGGTGAGGGAGACCCAGTACTTC CSADGVRETQYF
few 16 TRBJ2-2 TRBD1 TRBV12-3/TRBV12-4 TGTGCCAGCAGTCCCGGGACAGGTCCCTCGGCCGGGGAGCTGTTTTTT CASSPGTGPSAGELFF
NA 12 TRBJ2-7 NA TRBV7-8 TGTGCCAGCAGCTTAGGGGTCCACGAGCAGTACTTC CASSLGVHEQYF
many 15 TRBJ2-1 TRBD2 TRBV5-1 TGCGCCAGCAGCTCGGGACTAGCGAACTACAATGAGCAGTTCTTC CASSSGLANYNEQFF
few 14 TRBJ2-3 TRBD1 TRBV5-1 TGCGCCAGCAGTTGGACAGGAACCACAGATACGCAGTATTTT CASSWTGTTDTQYF
few 17 TRBJ2-3 TRBD1 TRBV5-4 TGTGCCAGCAGCTTGGCCCGGTCGCAGGGGGCGGCAGATACGCAGTATTTT CASSLARSQGAADTQYF
NA 15 TRBJ2-1 NA TRBV7-2 TGTGCCAGCAGCTTAGCCCCTCTAGAGGGGAATGAGCAGTTCTTC CASSLAPLEGNEQFF
few 14 TRBJ2-7 NA TRBV18 TGTGCCAGCTCACCAGCAGGGTCTTACTACGAGCAGTACTTC CASSPAGSYYEQYF
few 15 TRBJ2-5 TRBD1 TRBV5-1 TGCGCCAGCAGCCTGGAGACAGGGGTACAAGAGACCCAGTACTTC CASSLETGVQETQYF
few 14 TRBJ1-4 NA TRBV18 TGTGCCAGCTCACCCTCCAGGTCTGCTGGAAAACTGTTTTTT CASSPSRSAGKLFF
few 14 TRBJ1-1 NA TRBV27 TGTGCCAGCAGTGACACAGTCATGAACACTGAAGCTTTCTTT CASSDTVMNTEAFF
few 13 TRBJ1-2 NA TRBV11-2 TGTGCCAGCAGCTTGCTGACATTCTATGGCTACACCTTC CASSLLTFYGYTF
NA 10 TRBJ1-2 NA TRBV6-5 TGTGCCAGAAACAGGAGGGGCTACACCTTC CARNRRGYTF
few 14 TRBJ2-1 NA TRBV7-3 TGTGCCAGCAGCTTAATAAGCGGTTACAATGAGCAGTTCTTC CASSLISGYNEQFF
many 13 TRBJ2-1 NA TRBV4-2 TGTGCCAGCAGCCAAGCAAAGTACAATGAGCAGTTCTTC CASSQAKYNEQFF
NA 13 TRBJ2-7 NA TRBV27 TGTGCCAGCAGTCCCGTTGACCTCTACGAGCAGTACTTC CASSPVDLYEQYF
NA 14 TRBJ2-7 NA TRBV6-5 TGTGCCAGCAGTTACTCGACTCTCCCCTACGAGCAGTACTTC CASSYSTLPYEQYF